These T cell receptor beta chains were read from a single sample in a study of T-cell memory formation after mild COVID-19. A single record per CDR3 protein comes from TCRdb applying MiXCR to the 5' RACE reads. The sample contains roughly 100,000 distinct CDR3 sequences, over 15% of which appear only once. The sequenced material came from PBMCs or a T cell subset sorted from them (not recorded which). The receptors originated from an adult woman who had mild COVID-19 (a few samples of this study predate the infection). Cell type and time point are not known. Both conserved end residues are part of each CDR3. The D gene is left open where the match is weak. The size field is filled for only some rows; it gives once, few, many or a size class.

v_call	j_call	clone_size	d_call	cdr3_aa	cdr3_nt
TRBV27	TRBJ1-3	few	NA	CASSLGGSSGNTIYF	TGTGCCAGCAGTTTGGGCGGGTCCTCTGGAAACACCATATATTTT
TRBV12-3/TRBV12-4	TRBJ1-5	NA	NA	CASSPGEGQPQHF	TGTGCCAGCAGTCCAGGGGAAGGGCAGCCCCAGCATTTT
TRBV5-1	TRBJ1-2	NA	NA	CASSSASEGYGYTF	TGCGCCAGCAGCTCGGCCTCTGAGGGCTATGGCTACACCTTC
TRBV7-8	TRBJ2-1	few	NA	CASSLGGTCFF	TGTGCCAGCAGCTTAGGGGGTACCTGCTTCTTC
TRBV6-6	TRBJ2-7	NA	NA	CASRDMGRAYEQYF	TGTGCCAGCAGGGACATGGGGCGTGCGTACGAGCAGTACTTC
TRBV7-9	TRBJ2-5	NA	NA	CASRPQTELQETQYF	TGTGCCAGCAGACCCCAGACAGAGCTTCAAGAGACCCAGTACTTC
TRBV7-6	TRBJ2-7	many	TRBD2	CASRPYSGSMYEQYF	TGTGCCAGCAGACCTTATAGCGGGAGTATGTACGAGCAGTACTTC
TRBV9	TRBJ2-3	NA	NA	CASSVLLAADTQYF	TGTGCCAGCAGCGTACTTCTGGCTGCTGATACGCAGTATTTT
TRBV7-9	TRBJ2-3	NA	TRBD2	CASSAGLAGPLDTQYF	TGTGCCAGCAGCGCGGGACTAGCGGGCCCTTTGGATACGCAGTATTTT
TRBV12-3/TRBV12-4	TRBJ2-1	many	TRBD2	CASRGLADNEQFF	TGTGCCAGTCGGGGACTAGCGGACAATGAGCAGTTCTTC
TRBV12-3/TRBV12-4	TRBJ1-1	few	NA	CASSLVVENTEAFF	TGTGCCAGCAGTTTAGTCGTGGAGAACACTGAAGCTTTCTTT
TRBV4-1	TRBJ2-2	NA	NA	CASSQFMSTGELFF	TGCGCCAGCAGCCAATTCATGAGCACCGGGGAGCTGTTTTTT
TRBV12-3/TRBV12-4	TRBJ1-2	few	TRBD1	CASSTRDRGYTF	TGTGCCAGCAGTACCCGGGACAGGGGCTACACCTTC
TRBV11-2	TRBJ2-7	NA	NA	CASSSSRAYEQYF	TGTGCCAGCAGCTCCTCGAGGGCCTACGAGCAGTACTTC
TRBV14	TRBJ2-7	NA	NA	CASSPDPALNYEQYF	TGTGCCAGCAGCCCGGATCCGGCACTTAACTACGAGCAGTACTTC
TRBV2	TRBJ2-2	few	NA	CASSVSAPSDTGELFF	TGTGCCAGCAGTGTGTCAGCGCCGAGTGACACCGGGGAGCTGTTTTTT
TRBV5-6	TRBJ1-2	NA	NA	CASSLGPGLVYGYTF	TGTGCCAGCAGCTTGGGCCCAGGATTGGTCTATGGCTACACCTTC
TRBV11-2	TRBJ2-1	few	NA	CASSIAVGGYSSSYNEQFF	TGTGCCAGCAGCATAGCGGTGGGTGGGTATAGTAGCTCCTACAATGAGCAGTTCTTC
TRBV13	TRBJ2-5	NA	TRBD2	CASSQRGGSYQETQYF	TGTGCCAGCAGCCAGAGGGGCGGGAGCTACCAAGAGACCCAGTACTTC
TRBV10-3	TRBJ2-1	few	TRBD2	CAISGLAVSSYNEQFF	TGTGCCATCAGTGGACTAGCGGTTAGCTCCTACAATGAGCAGTTCTTC
TRBV12-3/TRBV12-4	TRBJ2-1	few	NA	CASSLGPYNEQFF	TGTGCCAGCAGTCTGGGCCCTTACAATGAGCAGTTCTTC
TRBV15	TRBJ2-7	NA	TRBD2	CATSIGTSGRYEQYF	TGTGCCACCAGCATCGGGACTAGCGGGCGCTACGAGCAGTACTTC
TRBV9	TRBJ2-2	few	NA	CASSVGGTNTGELFF	TGTGCCAGCAGCGTAGGAGGTACCAACACCGGGGAGCTGTTTTTT
TRBV19	TRBJ2-1	NA	NA	CASSTYPGLEQFF	TGTGCCAGTAGTACGTATCCGGGACTTGAGCAGTTCTTC
TRBV19	TRBJ2-3	NA	TRBD2	CASRAAGGPFVQYF	TGTGCCAGTAGGGCGGCGGGAGGGCCCTTCGTGCAGTATTTT
TRBV10-3	TRBJ2-7	NA	TRBD2	CATLAGDTYEQYF	TGTGCCACCCTAGCGGGGGACACCTACGAGCAGTACTTC
TRBV10-3	TRBJ1-5	NA	NA	CAISESAGDGNQPQHF	TGTGCCATCAGTGAGTCGGCAGGGGATGGCAATCAGCCCCAGCATTTT
TRBV5-1	TRBJ1-1	NA	NA	CASSLRGGPTEAFF	TGCGCCAGCAGCTTGAGGGGGGGGCCCACTGAAGCTTTCTTT
TRBV7-9	TRBJ2-7	NA	TRBD2	CASTTAGGPVGEQYF	TGTGCCAGCACCACCGCGGGGGGCCCCGTCGGCGAGCAGTACTTC
TRBV20-1	TRBJ1-1	NA	NA	CRGGGGTYLNTEAFF	TGCAGGGGTGGTGGGGGCACGTACCTGAACACTGAAGCTTTCTTT
TRBV7-6	TRBJ2-1	many	TRBD2	CASSRLAGGENEQFF	TGTGCCAGCAGCAGACTAGCGGGGGGTGAAAATGAGCAGTTCTTC
TRBV29-1	TRBJ2-7	few	TRBD2	CSGLAGGRYEQYF	TGCAGCGGTCTAGCGGGAGGGCGGTACGAGCAGTACTTC
TRBV29-1	TRBJ2-1	NA	TRBD2	CSVADPGGLYNEQFF	TGCAGCGTTGCGGACCCGGGGGGGTTATACAATGAGCAGTTCTTC
TRBV14	TRBJ2-5	few	TRBD1	CASSKYLDRGLMETQYF	TGTGCCAGCAGCAAATACCTCGACAGGGGACTTATGGAGACCCAGTACTTC
TRBV7-6	TRBJ2-7	few	NA	CASSLSAASSYEQYF	TGTGCCAGCAGCTTATCGGCAGCCTCCTCCTACGAGCAGTACTTC
TRBV12-3/TRBV12-4	TRBJ2-2	NA	NA	CASRLRADREDTGELFF	TGTGCCAGCAGGTTACGGGCCGACAGGGAGGACACCGGGGAGCTGTTTTTT
TRBV20-1	TRBJ2-4	few	TRBD2	CSARGLAEQYF	TGCAGTGCCCGTGGACTAGCGGAACAGTACTTC
TRBV20-1	TRBJ1-1	NA	NA	CSAEREGTEAFF	TGCAGTGCTGAACGGGAGGGAACTGAAGCTTTCTTT
TRBV20-1	TRBJ1-2	few	NA	CSARAPGLHGYTF	TGCAGTGCTAGAGCCCCGGGATTGCATGGCTACACCTTC
TRBV5-1	TRBJ2-2	few	TRBD1	CASSLGDRDTGELFF	TGCGCCAGCAGCTTGGGGGACAGGGACACCGGGGAGCTGTTTTTT
TRBV11-1	TRBJ2-1	many	NA	CASSLRDGSYNEQFF	TGTGCCAGCAGCCTACGGGACGGCTCCTACAATGAGCAGTTCTTC
TRBV12-3/TRBV12-4	TRBJ1-1	NA	NA	CASSLVRALGPEAFF	TGTGCCAGCAGTTTAGTAAGGGCCTTAGGCCCTGAAGCTTTCTTT
TRBV7-9	TRBJ1-1	few	TRBD1	CASSLVKGGTGEILGTEAFF	TGTGCCAGCAGCTTAGTAAAGGGTGGGACAGGGGAGATTTTGGGCACTGAAGCTTTCTTT
TRBV6-2/TRBV6-3	TRBJ2-7	once	TRBD1	CASSPGPGTERPYEQYF	TGTGCCAGCAGTCCGGGTCCAGGGACAGAAAGACCCTACGAGCAGTACTTC
TRBV30	TRBJ2-1	NA	TRBD2	CAWSGLTTSGGTNEQFF	TGTGCCTGGAGTGGCCTAACGACTAGCGGGGGGACGAATGAGCAGTTCTTC